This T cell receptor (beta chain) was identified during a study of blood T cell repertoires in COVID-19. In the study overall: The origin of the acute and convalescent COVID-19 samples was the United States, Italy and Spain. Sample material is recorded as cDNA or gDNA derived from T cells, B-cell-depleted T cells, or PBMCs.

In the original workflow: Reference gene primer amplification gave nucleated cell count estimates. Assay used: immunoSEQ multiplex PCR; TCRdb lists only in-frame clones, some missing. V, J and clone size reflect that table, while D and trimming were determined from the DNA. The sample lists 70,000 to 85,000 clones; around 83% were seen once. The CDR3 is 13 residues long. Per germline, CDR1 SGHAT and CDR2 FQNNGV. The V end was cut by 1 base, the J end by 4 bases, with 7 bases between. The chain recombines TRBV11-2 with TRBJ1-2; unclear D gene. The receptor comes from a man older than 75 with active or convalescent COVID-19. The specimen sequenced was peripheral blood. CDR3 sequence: CASSLGIAYGYTF. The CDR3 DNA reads TGTGCCAGCAGCTTAGGGATAGCCTATGGCTACACCTTC.